Included here is one TCR beta chain sequence, with context. This entry is derived from a study of lymphopenia after photon versus proton radiotherapy. V gave up 0 bases and J gave up 1 base, with 13 bases separating them. The CDR3 extends over 16 amino acids. Germline CDR1 and CDR2: SGHRS and YFSETQ. The method was immunoSEQ multiplex PCR; TCRdb's version includes in-frame clones alone and lacks a portion of them. Of tens of thousands of clones listed, approximately 83% are singletons. The chain recombines TRBV5-1 with TRBJ1-1; D might be TRBD1 (6 bases). The receptor's source is an older woman with pancreatic cancer. This specimen was peripheral blood, taken from a patient treated with proton-based radiotherapy. CDR3 residues: CASSLATGTPNTEAFF. In DNA, the CDR3 is TGCGCCAGCAGCTTGGCTACAGGGACTCCGAACACTGAAGCTTTCTTT.